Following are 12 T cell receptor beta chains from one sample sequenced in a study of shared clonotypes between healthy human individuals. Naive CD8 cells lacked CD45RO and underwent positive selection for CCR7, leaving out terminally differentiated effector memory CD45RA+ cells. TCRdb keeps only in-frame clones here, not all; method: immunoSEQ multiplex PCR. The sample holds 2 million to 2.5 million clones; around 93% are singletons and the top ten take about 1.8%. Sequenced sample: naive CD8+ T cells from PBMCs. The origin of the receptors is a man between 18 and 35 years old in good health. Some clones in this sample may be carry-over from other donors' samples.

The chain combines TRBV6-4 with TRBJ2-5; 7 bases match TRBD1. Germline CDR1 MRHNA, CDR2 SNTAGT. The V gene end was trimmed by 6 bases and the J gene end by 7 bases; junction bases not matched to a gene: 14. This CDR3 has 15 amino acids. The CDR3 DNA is TGTGCCAGCAGCCCCGGACAGGTTATCGTGGTGACCCAGTACTTC. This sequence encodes CASSPGQVIVVTQYF.

CDR3 sequence reads: CASSYPGRLYWGEQYF. CDR3 coding DNA: TGTGCCAGCAGTTATCCGGGACGGTTGTATTGGGGCGAGCAGTACTTC. The chain recombines TRBV28 with TRBJ2-7; D possibly uses TRBD1 or TRBD2 (5 bases each). The V gene lost 4 bases and the J gene lost 6 bases, with 22 bases spanning the gap. This CDR3 is built from 16 residues. Germline CDR1 MDHEN, CDR2 SYDVKM.

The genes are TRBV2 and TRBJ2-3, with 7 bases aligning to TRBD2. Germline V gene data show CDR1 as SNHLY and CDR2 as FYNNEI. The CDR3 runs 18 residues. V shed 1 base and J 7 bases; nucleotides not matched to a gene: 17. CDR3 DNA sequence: TGTGCCAGCAGTGAAGAAGAAACCCTAGCGGCCCTCCCAAATACGCAGTATTTT. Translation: CASSEEETLAALPNTQYF.

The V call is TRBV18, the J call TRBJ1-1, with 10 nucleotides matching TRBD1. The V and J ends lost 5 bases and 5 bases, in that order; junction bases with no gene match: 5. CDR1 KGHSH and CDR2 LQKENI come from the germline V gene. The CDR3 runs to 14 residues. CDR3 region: CASSSGTGETEAFF. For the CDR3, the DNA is TGTGCCAGCTCATCGGGGACAGGGGAGACTGAAGCTTTCTTT.

The CDR3 sequence: CAWSVSRTYEQYF. The DNA of the CDR3 is TGTGCCTGGAGTGTTTCCAGGACCTACGAGCAGTACTTC. J is TRBJ2-7 and V is TRBV30; D is uncertain. CDR3 length equals 13 residues. V was cut by 0 bases and J by 2 bases, with 8 bases left in between. CDR1 is GTSNPN and CDR2 is SVGIG in the germline V gene (reference sequence).

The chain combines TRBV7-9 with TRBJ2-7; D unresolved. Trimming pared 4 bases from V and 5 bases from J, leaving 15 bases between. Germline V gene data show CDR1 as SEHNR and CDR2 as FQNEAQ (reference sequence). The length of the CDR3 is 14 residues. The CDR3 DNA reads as TGTGCCAGCAGCTCCCCCGGGCCTACCGACGAGCAGTACTTC. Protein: CASSSPGPTDEQYF.

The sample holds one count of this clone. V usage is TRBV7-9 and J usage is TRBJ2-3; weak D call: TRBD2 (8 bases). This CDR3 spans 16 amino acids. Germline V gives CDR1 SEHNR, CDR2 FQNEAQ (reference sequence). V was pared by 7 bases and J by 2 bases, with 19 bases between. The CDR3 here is CASTQGVAGLTDTQYF. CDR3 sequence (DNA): TGTGCCAGCACGCAGGGGGTAGCGGGGCTCACAGATACGCAGTATTTT.

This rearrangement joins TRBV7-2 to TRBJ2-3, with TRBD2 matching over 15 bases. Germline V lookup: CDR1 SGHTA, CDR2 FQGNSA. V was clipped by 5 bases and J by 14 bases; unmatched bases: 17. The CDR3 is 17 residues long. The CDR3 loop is CASSQPMRPGLAGGPYF. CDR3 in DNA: TGTGCCAGCAGCCAACCGATGAGGCCGGGACTAGCGGGAGGCCCGTATTTT.

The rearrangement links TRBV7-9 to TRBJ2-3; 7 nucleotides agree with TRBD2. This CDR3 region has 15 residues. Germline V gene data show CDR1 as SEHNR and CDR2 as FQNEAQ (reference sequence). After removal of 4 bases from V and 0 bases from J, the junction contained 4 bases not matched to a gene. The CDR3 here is CASSSISGSTDTQYF. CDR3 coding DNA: TGTGCCAGCAGCTCGATTAGCGGGAGCACAGATACGCAGTATTTT.

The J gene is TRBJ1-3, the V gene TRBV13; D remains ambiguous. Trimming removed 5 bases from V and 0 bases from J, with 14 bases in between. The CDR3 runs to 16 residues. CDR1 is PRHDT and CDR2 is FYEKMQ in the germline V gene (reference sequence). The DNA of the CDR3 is TGTGCCAGCAGCCCCCGGGGAGGCCCCTCTGGAAACACCATATATTTT. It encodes CASSPRGGPSGNTIYF.

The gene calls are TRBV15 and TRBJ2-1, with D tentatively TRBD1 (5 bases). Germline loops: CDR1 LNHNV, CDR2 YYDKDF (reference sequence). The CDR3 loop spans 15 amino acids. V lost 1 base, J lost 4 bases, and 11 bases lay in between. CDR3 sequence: CATSRGGREYNEQFF. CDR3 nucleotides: TGTGCCACCAGCAGAGGGGGCAGGGAATACAATGAGCAGTTCTTC.

The CDR3 is CASSQDPSTSGEAFF. The CDR3 DNA reads TGCGCCAGCAGCCAAGATCCTTCAACCAGCGGTGAAGCTTTCTTT. The rearrangement links TRBV4-3 to TRBJ1-1; D is unresolved. Germline assignment: CDR1 LGHNA and CDR2 YSLEER. This CDR3 comprises 15 residues. The V end lost 0 bases, the J end lost 7 bases, and 15 bases lay between the germline ends.